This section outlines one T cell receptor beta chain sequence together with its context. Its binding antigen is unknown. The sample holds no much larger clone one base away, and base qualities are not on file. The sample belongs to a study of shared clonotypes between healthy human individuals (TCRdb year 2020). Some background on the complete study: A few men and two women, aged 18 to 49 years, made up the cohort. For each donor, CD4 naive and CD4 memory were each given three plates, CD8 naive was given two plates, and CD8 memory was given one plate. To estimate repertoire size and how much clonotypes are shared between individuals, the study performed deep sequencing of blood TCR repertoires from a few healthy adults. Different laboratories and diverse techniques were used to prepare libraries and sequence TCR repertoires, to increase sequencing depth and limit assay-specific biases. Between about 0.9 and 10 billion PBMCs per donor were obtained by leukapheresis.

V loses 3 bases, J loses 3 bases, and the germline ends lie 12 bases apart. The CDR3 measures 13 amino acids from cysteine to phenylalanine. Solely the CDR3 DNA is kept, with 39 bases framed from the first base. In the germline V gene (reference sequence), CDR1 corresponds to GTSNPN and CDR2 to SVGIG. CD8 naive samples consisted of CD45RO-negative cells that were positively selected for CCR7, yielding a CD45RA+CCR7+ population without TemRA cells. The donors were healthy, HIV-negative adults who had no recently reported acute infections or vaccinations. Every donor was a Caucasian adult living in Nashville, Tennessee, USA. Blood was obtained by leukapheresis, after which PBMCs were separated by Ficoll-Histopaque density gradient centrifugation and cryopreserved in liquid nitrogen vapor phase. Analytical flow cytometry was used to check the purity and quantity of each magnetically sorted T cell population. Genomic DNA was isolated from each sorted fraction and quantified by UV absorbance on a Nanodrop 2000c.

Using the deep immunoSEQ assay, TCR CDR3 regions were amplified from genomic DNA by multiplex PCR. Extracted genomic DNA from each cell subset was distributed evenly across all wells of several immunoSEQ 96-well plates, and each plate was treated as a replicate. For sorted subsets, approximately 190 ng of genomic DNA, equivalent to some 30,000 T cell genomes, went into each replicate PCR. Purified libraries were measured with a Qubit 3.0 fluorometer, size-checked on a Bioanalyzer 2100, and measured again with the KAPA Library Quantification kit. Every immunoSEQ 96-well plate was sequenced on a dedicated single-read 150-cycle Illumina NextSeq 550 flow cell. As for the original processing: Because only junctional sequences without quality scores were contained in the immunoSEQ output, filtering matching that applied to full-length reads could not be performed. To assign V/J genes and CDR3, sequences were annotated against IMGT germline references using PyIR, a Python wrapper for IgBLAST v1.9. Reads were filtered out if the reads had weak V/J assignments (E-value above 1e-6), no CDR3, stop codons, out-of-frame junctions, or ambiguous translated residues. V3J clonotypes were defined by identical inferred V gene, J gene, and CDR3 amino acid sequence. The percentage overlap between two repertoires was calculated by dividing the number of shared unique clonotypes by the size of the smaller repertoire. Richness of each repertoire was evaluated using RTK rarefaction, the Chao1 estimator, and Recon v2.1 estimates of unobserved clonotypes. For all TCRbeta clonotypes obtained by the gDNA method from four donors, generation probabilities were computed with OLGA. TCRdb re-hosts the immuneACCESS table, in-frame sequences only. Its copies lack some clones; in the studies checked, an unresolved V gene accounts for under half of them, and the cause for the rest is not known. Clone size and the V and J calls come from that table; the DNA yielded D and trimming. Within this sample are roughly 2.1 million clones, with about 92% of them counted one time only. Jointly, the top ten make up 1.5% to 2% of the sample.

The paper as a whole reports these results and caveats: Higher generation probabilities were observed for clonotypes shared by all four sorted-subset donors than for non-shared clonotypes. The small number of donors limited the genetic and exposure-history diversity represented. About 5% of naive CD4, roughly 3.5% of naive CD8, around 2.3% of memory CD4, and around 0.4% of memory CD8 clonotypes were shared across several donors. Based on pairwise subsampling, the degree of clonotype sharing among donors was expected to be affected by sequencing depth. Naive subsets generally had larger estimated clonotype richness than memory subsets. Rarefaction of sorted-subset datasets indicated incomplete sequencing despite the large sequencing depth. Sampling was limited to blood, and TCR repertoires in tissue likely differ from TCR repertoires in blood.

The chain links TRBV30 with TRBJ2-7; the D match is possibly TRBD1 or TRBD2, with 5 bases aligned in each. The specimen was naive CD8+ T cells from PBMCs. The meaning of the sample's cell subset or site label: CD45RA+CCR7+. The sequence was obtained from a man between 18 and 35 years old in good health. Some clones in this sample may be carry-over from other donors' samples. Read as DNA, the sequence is TGTGCCTGGAGGATCAGGGACCGCTACGAGCAGTACTTC. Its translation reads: CAWRIRDRYEQYF.